The sequence of this TCR beta chain was determined in a study of shared clonotypes between healthy human individuals. Trimming at V came to 1 base and at J to 5 bases, leaving 4 bases not matched to a gene. The CDR3 has 14 amino acids. Germline values: CDR1 SGHAT, CDR2 FQNNGV. The table came from immunoSEQ multiplex PCR; TCRdb's copy has only in-frame clones and leaves some out. Here the sample spans approximately 940,000 clones, around 80% being singletons. The clonotype originates from a man younger than 35 in good health. The material sequenced was memory CD4+ T cells sorted from blood. The subset here: CD45RA-negative fraction. The chain links TRBV11-2 to TRBJ1-1; TRBD1 matches 7 bases. CDR3: CASSLATGETEAFF. In DNA, the CDR3 is TGTGCCAGCAGCTTAGCCACAGGGGAGACTGAAGCTTTCTTT.